This TCR beta chain was recovered during a study of regulatory T cells in long-lasting Graves disease. The sample's time point: persistent/refractory GD, antithyroid drugs over 5 years with positive TRAb. TCR sequences were obtained from RNA taken from PBMCs. Germline loops: CDR1 WSHSY, CDR2 SAAADI. The CDR3 spans 14 residues. Deletions cut 5 bases from V and 3 bases from J, with 11 bases between. iRepertoire HTBI primers and Arm-PCR of CDR3 regions built TCR beta libraries. TCRdb reanalysed the multiplex PCR reads using MiXCR and keeps one entry per CDR3 protein. The sample shows nearly 350,000 distinct CDR3 sequences, roughly a fifth of them seen only once. This clonotype came up a few times. Antigen specificity is unknown. Points from the study as a whole: Gene preferences differed: TRBV28, TRBJ1-2, TRBJ2-5 in persistent cases.

Sample: peripheral blood mononuclear cells (PBMCs), taken when the disease was refractory, from a patient treated with antithyroid drugs. The chain is built from TRBV10-2 and TRBJ1-5, with TRBD1 as a possible D gene (6 bases). This receptor was taken from a female donor with Graves disease. CDR3 DNA: TGCGCCAGCAGTTATGGGGGGGCCAATCAGCCCCAGCATTTT. It yields the protein CASSYGGANQPQHF.